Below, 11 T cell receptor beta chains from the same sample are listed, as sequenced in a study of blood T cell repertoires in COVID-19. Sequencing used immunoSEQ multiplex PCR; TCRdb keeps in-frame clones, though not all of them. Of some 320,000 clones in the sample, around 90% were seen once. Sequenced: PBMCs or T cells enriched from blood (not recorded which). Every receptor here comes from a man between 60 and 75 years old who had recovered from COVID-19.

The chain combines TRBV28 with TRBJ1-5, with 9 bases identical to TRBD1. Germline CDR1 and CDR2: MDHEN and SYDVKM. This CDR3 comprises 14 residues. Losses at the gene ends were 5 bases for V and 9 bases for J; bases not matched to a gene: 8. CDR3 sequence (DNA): TGTGCCAGCAGTCCCGGGACAGGGAATTTGCCCCAGCATTTT. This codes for CASSPGTGNLPQHF.

CDR3 in amino acids: CASSLWQNEKLFF. CDR3 DNA: TGTGCCAGCAGTTTGTGGCAAAATGAAAAACTGTTTTTT. The chain recombines TRBV27 with TRBJ1-4; D not certain. The CDR3 sequence is 13 residues long. Germline V gene data show CDR1 as MNHEY and CDR2 as SMNVEV (reference sequence). Trimming took off 3 bases at V and 5 bases at J, with 7 bases between the two ends. The full variable domain, completed using reference TRBV27 and TRBJ1-4, is EAQVTQNPRYLITVTGKKLTVTCSQNMNHEYMSWYRQDPGLGLRQIYYSMNVEVTDKGDVPEGYKVSRKEKRNFPLILESPSPNQTSLYFCASSLWQNEKLFFGSGTQLSVL.

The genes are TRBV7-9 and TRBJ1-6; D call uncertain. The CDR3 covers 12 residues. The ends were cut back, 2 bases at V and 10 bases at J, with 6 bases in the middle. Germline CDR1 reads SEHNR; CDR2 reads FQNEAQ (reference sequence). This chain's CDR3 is CASSLIQSPLHF. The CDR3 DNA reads TGTGCCAGCAGCTTAATCCAATCACCCCTCCACTTT. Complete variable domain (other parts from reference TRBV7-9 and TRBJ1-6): DTGVSQNPRHKITKRGQNVTFRCDPISEHNRLYWYRQTLGQGPEFLTYFQNEAQLEKSRLLSDRFSAERPKGSFSTLEIQRTEQGDSAMYLCASSLIQSPLHFGNGTRLTVT.

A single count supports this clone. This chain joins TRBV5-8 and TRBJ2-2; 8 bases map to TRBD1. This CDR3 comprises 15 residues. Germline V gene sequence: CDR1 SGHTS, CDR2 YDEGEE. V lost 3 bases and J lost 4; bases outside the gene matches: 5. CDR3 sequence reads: CASSSRGLGTGELFF. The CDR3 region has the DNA TGTGCCAGCAGCTCCAGGGGGCTGGGCACCGGGGAGCTGTTTTTT. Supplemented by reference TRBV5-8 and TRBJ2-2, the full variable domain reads EAGVTQSPTHLIKTRGQQATLRCSPISGHTSVYWYQQALGLGLQFLLWYDEGEERNRGNFPPRFSGRQFPNYSSELNVNALELEDSALYLCASSSRGLGTGELFFGEGSRLTVL.

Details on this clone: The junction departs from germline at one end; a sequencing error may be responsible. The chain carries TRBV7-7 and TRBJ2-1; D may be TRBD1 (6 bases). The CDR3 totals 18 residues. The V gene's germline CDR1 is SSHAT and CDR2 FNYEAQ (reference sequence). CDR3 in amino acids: CASSRHPQGSYSYNEQFF. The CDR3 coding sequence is TGTGCTAGCAGCCGCCACCCCCAGGGGTCCTACTCCTACAATGAGCAGTTCTTC.

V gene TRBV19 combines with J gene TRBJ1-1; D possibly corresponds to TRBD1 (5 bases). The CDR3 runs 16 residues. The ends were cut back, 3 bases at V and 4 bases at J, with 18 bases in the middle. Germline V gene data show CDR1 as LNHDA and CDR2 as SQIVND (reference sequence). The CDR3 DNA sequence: TGTGCCAGTAGTATCGGTGCCTTGGGGGGAGGCACTGAAGCTTTCTTT. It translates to CASSIGALGGGTEAFF.

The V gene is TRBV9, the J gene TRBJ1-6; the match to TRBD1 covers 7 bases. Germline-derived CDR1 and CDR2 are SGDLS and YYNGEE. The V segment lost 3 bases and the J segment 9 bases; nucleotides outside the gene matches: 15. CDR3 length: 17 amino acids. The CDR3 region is CASSAGEGQYNSSPLHF. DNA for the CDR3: TGTGCCAGCAGCGCGGGAGAGGGACAGTATAATTCTTCACCCCTCCACTTT.

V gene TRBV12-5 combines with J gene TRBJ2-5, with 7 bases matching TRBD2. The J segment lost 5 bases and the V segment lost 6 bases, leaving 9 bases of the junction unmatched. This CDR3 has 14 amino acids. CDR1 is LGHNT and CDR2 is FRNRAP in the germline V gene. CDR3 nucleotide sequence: TGTGCTAGTGGCTCTACTAGCGCCGGGGAGACCCAGTACTTC. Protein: CASGSTSAGETQYF.

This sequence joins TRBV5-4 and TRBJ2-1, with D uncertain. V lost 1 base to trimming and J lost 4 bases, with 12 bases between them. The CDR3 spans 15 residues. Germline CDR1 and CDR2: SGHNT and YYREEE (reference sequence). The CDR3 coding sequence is TGTGCCAGCAGCTTGTTTGGCCACATATACAATGAGCAGTTCTTC. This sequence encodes CASSLFGHIYNEQFF.

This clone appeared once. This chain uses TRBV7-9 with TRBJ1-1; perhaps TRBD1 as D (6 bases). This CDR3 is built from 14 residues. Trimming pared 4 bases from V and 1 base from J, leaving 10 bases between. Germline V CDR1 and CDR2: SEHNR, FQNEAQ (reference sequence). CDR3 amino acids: CASSSKDRNTEAFF. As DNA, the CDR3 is TGTGCCAGCAGCTCCAAGGACAGGAACACTGAAGCTTTCTTT.

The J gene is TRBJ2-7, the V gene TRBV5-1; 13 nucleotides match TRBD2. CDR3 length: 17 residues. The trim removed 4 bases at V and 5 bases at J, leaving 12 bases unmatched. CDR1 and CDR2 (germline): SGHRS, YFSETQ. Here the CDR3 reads CASSRTSGSISIHEQYF. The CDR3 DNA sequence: TGCGCCAGCAGCCGGACTAGCGGGAGTATCTCAATCCACGAGCAGTACTTC.